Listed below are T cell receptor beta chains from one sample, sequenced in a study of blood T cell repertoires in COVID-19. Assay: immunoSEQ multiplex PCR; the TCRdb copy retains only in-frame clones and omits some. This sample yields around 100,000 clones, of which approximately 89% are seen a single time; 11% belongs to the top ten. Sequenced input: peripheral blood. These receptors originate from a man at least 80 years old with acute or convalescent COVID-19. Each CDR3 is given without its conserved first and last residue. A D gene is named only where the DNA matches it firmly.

ASSPVPTDTQY,TRBV7-9,TRBJ2-3,NA
ASSLTGGDNQPQH,TRBV3-1/TRBV3-2,TRBJ1-5,TRBD1
ASSPGTSGMTY,TRBV11-2,TRBJ2-7,TRBD2
ASIPTSGGYNEQF,TRBV6-5,TRBJ2-1,TRBD2
ASSPNTGQGNTIY,TRBV5-1,TRBJ1-3,TRBD1
ASSFDRADSPLH,TRBV5-1,TRBJ1-6,TRBD1
ASSPGGRAYEQY,TRBV5-4,TRBJ2-7,TRBD2
ASSLGTAYTGELF,TRBV5-1,TRBJ2-2,NA
ASSQKPLAGGRYEQY,TRBV3-1/TRBV3-2,TRBJ2-7,TRBD2
ATASGTTNTGELF,TRBV10-3,TRBJ2-2,NA
ASSPSRPGQQHQETQY,TRBV18,TRBJ2-5,TRBD1
ASSRGHLGEKLF,TRBV19,TRBJ1-4,NA
ATSRDRLGRGSTDTQY,TRBV15,TRBJ2-3,TRBD1
ASSWGTGGNYGYT,TRBV19,TRBJ1-2,TRBD1
ASSLDGREETQY,TRBV11-3,TRBJ2-5,NA
ASSLGAGEPQH,TRBV5-1,TRBJ1-5,NA
ASSLGWDSSYNEQF,TRBV7-8,TRBJ2-1,TRBD1
ASSLGGGFDEQF,TRBV5-1,TRBJ2-1,TRBD2
ATSRGNSPSRAF,TRBV15,TRBJ1-1,NA
ASSTRQGPINYGYT,TRBV6-2/TRBV6-3,TRBJ1-2,TRBD1
ASSLRDRTSNYGYT,TRBV11-2,TRBJ1-2,NA
ASSRRTGGEKLF,TRBV3-1/TRBV3-2,TRBJ1-4,TRBD1
ASSPGQGDEKLF,TRBV18,TRBJ1-4,TRBD1
ATRSGTKETQY,TRBV24-1,TRBJ2-5,TRBD2